This passage covers 31 T cell receptor beta chains from one sample sequenced in a study of T cell responses to AZD1222 COVID-19 vaccine. TCRdb's table, derived via immunoSEQ multiplex PCR, lists solely in-frame clones and lacks some. Of roughly 140,000 clones detected, approximately 88% appear once; the ten largest clones hold around 2.1%. Specimen: peripheral blood, collected on day 0 of AZD1222 vaccination. Receptor source: an adult in good health.

This chain connects TRBV7-9 to TRBJ1-1; D is uncertain. Germline-derived CDR1 and CDR2 are SEHNR and FQNEAQ (reference sequence). Trimming left V 2 bases short and J 11 bases short, with 21 bases between. CDR3 length equals 15 residues. This CDR3 is CASSLNRVSLARAFF. In nucleotides, the CDR3 is TGTGCCAGCAGCTTAAATCGCGTCAGTCTGGCCCGGGCTTTCTTT.

This clone was recorded many times. The rearrangement joins TRBV6-5 to TRBJ2-7; tentative D call: TRBD2 (5 bases). Germline V gene data show CDR1 as MNHEY and CDR2 as SVGAGI. V was clipped by 3 bases and J by 6 bases, with 12 bases between them. The CDR3 consists of 13 residues. Here the CDR3 DNA reads TGTGCCAGCAGTTATTCGGGGAACGGCGAGCAGTACTTC. It translates to CASSYSGNGEQYF.

V usage is TRBV20-1 and J usage is TRBJ1-1; D ambiguous. The CDR3 loop spans 11 amino acids. Trimming shortened V by 5 bases and J by 3 bases, and 7 bases separated the two germline ends. CDR1 is DFQATT and CDR2 is SNEGSKA in the germline V gene (reference sequence). In nucleotides, the CDR3 is TGCAGTGCTTCTGATTACACTGAAGCTTTCTTT. This translates into CSASDYTEAFF.

This clone was picked up one time. The J gene is TRBJ2-2, the V gene TRBV5-6; D is possibly TRBD1 (5 bases). The CDR3 is 13 amino acids. V lost 4 bases to trimming and J lost 1 base, with 5 bases between them. Germline CDR1 and CDR2: SGHDT and YYEEEE. In DNA, the CDR3 is TGTGCCAGCAGCAGGGGGAACACCGGGGAGCTGTTTTTT. It yields the protein CASSRGNTGELFF. Based on the CDR3 plus reference TRBV5-6 and TRBJ2-2, the full variable domain is DAGVTQSPTHLIKTRGQQVTLRCSPKSGHDTVSWYQQALGQGPQFIFQYYEEEERQRGNFPDRFSGHQFPNYSSELNVNALLLGDSALYLCASSRGNTGELFFGEGSRLTVL.

The V call is TRBV27, the J call TRBJ1-4, with no clear D. V gave up 10 bases and J gave up 6 bases, with 12 bases separating them. Germline-derived CDR1 and CDR2 are MNHEY and SMNVEV (reference sequence). There are 12 residues in the CDR3. CDR3 sequence: CATRTEDEKLFF. CDR3 nucleotide sequence: TGTGCCACCCGGACTGAAGATGAAAAACTGTTTTTT.

The gene calls are TRBV6-1 and TRBJ2-3; 8 bases are shared with TRBD1. The germline CDR1 and CDR2 sequences are MNHNS and SASEGT. The CDR3 runs 13 residues. V trimming: 1 base; J trimming: 12 bases; junction bases outside the gene matches: 6. CDR3: CASSEGRGRVQYF. The DNA of the CDR3 is TGTGCCAGCAGTGAAGGCAGGGGGCGCGTCCAGTATTTT.

The chain recombines TRBV7-9 with TRBJ1-5; tentative D call: TRBD1 (6 bases). This CDR3 contains 11 residues. The V gene lost 5 bases and the J gene lost 15 bases, with 14 bases spanning the gap. The germline V gene has CDR1 SEHNR and CDR2 FQNEAQ (reference sequence). This CDR3 reads CASSTPGHLHF. The CDR3 bases are TGTGCCAGCAGCACGCCGGGACATTTGCATTTT.

The rearrangement links TRBV6-2 or TRBV6-3 to TRBJ2-2, with 10 bases matching TRBD1. The CDR3 consists of 15 residues. Germline assignment: CDR1 MNHEY and CDR2 SVGEGT. V was pared by 6 bases and J by 2 bases, with 3 bases of the junction left unmatched. The CDR3 nucleotides read TGTGCCAGCAGCAGGGACAGGGGAAACACCGGGGAGCTGTTTTTT. It yields the protein CASSRDRGNTGELFF.

V is TRBV7-2 and J is TRBJ1-5; 7 nucleotides align to TRBD1. The J segment lost 0 bases and the V segment lost 2 bases, leaving 10 bases of the junction unmatched. This CDR3 comprises 18 residues. Germline CDR1 and CDR2: SGHTA and FQGNSA. The CDR3 sequence is CASSLPRGQIHSNQPQHF. CDR3 in DNA: TGTGCCAGCAGCTTACCTAGGGGACAGATCCATAGCAATCAGCCCCAGCATTTT.

The chain has TRBV7-2 and TRBJ2-1; 8 bases match TRBD1. Germline-derived CDR1 and CDR2 are SGHTA and FQGNSA. V was clipped by 5 bases and J by 7 bases; unmatched bases: 13. The CDR3 is 16 amino acids. The CDR3, as DNA: TGTGCCAGCAGCCCCACCCTGGACAGGGTCCTGAATGAGCAGTTCTTC. Amino acids: CASSPTLDRVLNEQFF.

The sample holds one count of this clone. The chain couples TRBV19 to TRBJ1-5; tentatively, D is TRBD1 (6 bases). Germline V CDR1 and CDR2: LNHDA, SQIVND (reference sequence). The length of the CDR3 is 16 residues. The ends were cut back, 4 bases at V and 4 bases at J, with 17 bases in the middle. CDR3 region: CASSTKGGVRNQPQHF. CDR3 coding DNA: TGTGCCAGTAGTACAAAAGGGGGGGTACGGAATCAGCCCCAGCATTTT. Using reference TRBV19 and TRBJ1-5 for the parts outside the CDR3, the full variable domain is DGGITQSPKYLFRKEGQNVTLSCEQNLNHDAMYWYRQDPGQGLRLIYYSQIVNDFQKGDIAEGYSVSREKKESFPLTVTSAQKNPTAFYLCASSTKGGVRNQPQHFGDGTRLSIL.

The genes are TRBV28 and TRBJ1-2; D is possibly TRBD1 (5 bases). The CDR3 totals 16 residues. Trimming removed 6 bases from V and 3 bases from J, with 20 bases in between. CDR1 and CDR2 from the germline V gene are MDHEN and SYDVKM. CDR3 residues: CASSVLTQARYYGYTF. CDR3 DNA: TGTGCCAGCAGCGTTCTTACACAGGCTAGATACTATGGCTACACCTTC.

J is TRBJ2-1 and V is TRBV7-2; no clear D gene. The V end was cut by 6 bases, the J end by 8 bases, with 11 bases between. CDR3 length equals 12 residues. Looked up from germline, CDR1 is SGHTA and CDR2 is FQGNSA. The CDR3 spells CASREIGYEQFF. CDR3 DNA sequence: TGTGCCAGCAGAGAAATAGGGTATGAGCAGTTCTTC.

The chain combines TRBV9 with TRBJ1-4; D perhaps matches TRBD1 (6 bases). CDR3 size: 15 residues. Between the trimmed V and J ends, which lost 3 bases and 8 bases, there was a span of 17 bases. Germline CDR1 reads SGDLS; CDR2 reads YYNGEE. The CDR3 region is CASSGNAGQGEKLFF. Here the CDR3 DNA reads TGTGCCAGCAGCGGAAATGCGGGACAAGGCGAAAAACTGTTTTTT.

The chain is built from TRBV2 and TRBJ2-2; D is uncertain. V was clipped by 6 bases and J by 5 bases, with 4 bases between them. This CDR3 spans 11 amino acids. Looked up from germline, CDR1 is SNHLY and CDR2 is FYNNEI. The CDR3 loop reads CASRYTGELFF. The CDR3 bases are TGTGCCAGCAGATATACCGGGGAGCTGTTTTTT.

The rearrangement links TRBV6-2 or TRBV6-3 to TRBJ1-6; 7 positions agree with TRBD1. Germline CDR1 and CDR2: MNHEY and SVGEGT. There are 16 residues in the CDR3. V lost 5 bases to trimming and J lost 10 bases; unmatched junction nucleotides: 14. The CDR3 protein is CASSQRDSGSSSPLHF. The CDR3 coding sequence is TGTGCCAGCAGTCAACGGGACAGCGGATCAAGCTCACCCCTCCACTTT.

This clone turned up a few times. The sample holds other DNA sequences that translate to the same CDR3. This rearrangement joins TRBV28 to TRBJ2-7; maybe TRBD2 (5 bases). The V end was cut by 2 bases, the J end by 0 bases, with 8 bases between. CDR1 MDHEN and CDR2 SYDVKM come from the germline V gene. The CDR3 extends over 14 amino acids. CDR3 nucleotides: TGTGCCAGCAGTTTAGCCGGGGACTCCTACGAGCAGTACTTC. Amino acid sequence: CASSLAGDSYEQYF.

The chain carries TRBV6-6 and TRBJ2-7; tentatively, D is TRBD2 (5 bases). Germline CDR1 MNHNY, CDR2 SVGAGI (reference sequence). V lost 3 bases to trimming and J lost 6 bases, with 12 bases between them. The CDR3 covers 13 residues. The CDR3 nucleotides are TGTGCCAGCAGTTATCGCGAGACTACCGAGCAGTACTTC. Protein: CASSYRETTEQYF.

The chain combines TRBV15 with TRBJ1-3; TRBD1 matches 10 bases. The CDR3 is 17 residues long. J lost 5 bases, V lost 4 bases, and 11 bases had no gene match. Germline CDR1 and CDR2: LNHNV and YYDKDF (reference sequence). The DNA for the CDR3 is TGTGCCACCAGCAAAGCCGCAAGGGGACAGGGGAGAAACACCATATATTTT. The encoded protein is CATSKAARGQGRNTIYF. Looking up the rest from reference TRBV15 and TRBJ1-3 gives the full variable domain: DAMVIQNPRYQVTQFGKPVTLSCSQTLNHNVMYWYQQKSSQAPKLLFHYYDKDFNNEADTPDNFQSRRPNTSFCFLDIRSPGLGDTAMYLCATSKAARGQGRNTIYFGEGSWLTVV.

This rearrangement joins TRBV19 to TRBJ1-2; TRBD1 matches at 7 bases. This CDR3 is built from 15 residues. Unmatched junction bases numbered 8, after V lost 5 bases and J lost 2 bases. Per germline, CDR1 LNHDA and CDR2 SQIVND (reference sequence). CDR3 DNA: TGTGCCAGTAGTCCGCACAGGGGCGGCAACTATGGCTACACCTTC. This gives the protein CASSPHRGGNYGYTF. Together with reference TRBV19 and TRBJ1-2, the CDR3 gives the full variable domain: DGGITQSPKYLFRKEGQNVTLSCEQNLNHDAMYWYRQDPGQGLRLIYYSQIVNDFQKGDIAEGYSVSREKKESFPLTVTSAQKNPTAFYLCASSPHRGGNYGYTFGSGTRLTVV.

V usage is TRBV3-1 (or the pseudogene TRBV3-2) and J usage is TRBJ2-2; TRBD2 matches 7 bases. From germline, CDR1 is LGHDT and CDR2 YNNKEL (reference sequence). V lost 6 bases to trimming and J lost 5 bases; unmatched junction nucleotides: 12. The CDR3 spans 16 residues. CDR3 protein: CASSQLAVRRTGELFF. The DNA of the CDR3 is TGTGCCAGCAGTCAGCTAGCGGTCAGACGAACCGGGGAGCTGTTTTTT.

This sequence joins TRBV19 and TRBJ2-3, with 8 bases identical to TRBD1. This CDR3 spans 16 amino acids. The ends lost 4 bases at V and 0 bases at J; junction bases unmatched: 6. Germline loops: CDR1 LNHDA, CDR2 SQIVND (reference sequence). CDR3: CASSNDRGPSTDTQYF. The CDR3 DNA sequence: TGTGCCAGTAGTAACGACAGGGGACCCAGCACAGATACGCAGTATTTT. Supplemented by reference TRBV19 and TRBJ2-3, the full variable domain reads DGGITQSPKYLFRKEGQNVTLSCEQNLNHDAMYWYRQDPGQGLRLIYYSQIVNDFQKGDIAEGYSVSREKKESFPLTVTSAQKNPTAFYLCASSNDRGPSTDTQYFGPGTRLTVL.

The genes are TRBV5-1 and TRBJ1-4, with D possibly TRBD1 on 5 matching bases. Per the germline V gene, CDR1 is SGHRS and CDR2 is YFSETQ. The CDR3 consists of 14 residues. Trimming pared 4 bases from V and 5 bases from J, leaving 12 bases between. The CDR3 DNA reads TGCGCCAGCAGCCCGGGGCGGAGAAATGAAAAACTGTTTTTT. Translating gives CASSPGRRNEKLFF.

This rearrangement joins TRBV11-3 to TRBJ1-6; D is ambiguous. Germline CDR1 and CDR2: SGHNT and YENEEA. V was shortened by 1 base and J by 5 bases, with 6 bases between the two germline ends. This CDR3 has 14 residues. CDR3 bases: TGTGCCAGCAGCTTAGGGAGAAATAATTCACCCCTCCACTTT. Translating gives CASSLGRNNSPLHF.

V usage is TRBV11-3 and J usage is TRBJ2-7; D uncertain. The CDR3 loop spans 13 amino acids. Germline lookup yields CDR1 SGHNT and CDR2 YENEEA. Trimming cost V 1 base and J 3 bases, with 7 bases left between them. CDR3 loop: CASSLGPVYEQYF. The DNA for the CDR3 is TGTGCCAGCAGCTTAGGACCAGTCTACGAGCAGTACTTC.

V gene TRBV6-4 combines with J gene TRBJ1-3; no definite D call. This CDR3 contains 16 residues. CDR1 MRHNA and CDR2 SNTAGT come from the germline V gene. Trimming pared 6 bases from V and 0 bases from J, leaving 15 bases between. This chain's CDR3 is CASRHKDACSGNTIYF. Here the CDR3 DNA reads TGTGCCAGCAGACACAAAGACGCCTGCTCTGGAAACACCATATATTTT.

The chain links TRBV28 to TRBJ1-1; D unclear. With 2 bases removed from V and 1 base from J, the gap between germline ends came to 5 bases. CDR3 length: 13 residues. Germline V CDR1 and CDR2: MDHEN, SYDVKM. The DNA for the CDR3 is TGTGCCAGCAGTTTAACCGGGAACACTGAAGCTTTCTTT. It codes for CASSLTGNTEAFF.

A word on this clone: This same CDR3 is encoded by further DNA sequences in the sample. V gene TRBV5-1 combines with J gene TRBJ2-7; D is perhaps TRBD1 (5 bases). CDR3 size: 12 residues. The germline V and J ends were trimmed by 4 bases and 4 bases, with 9 bases remaining between them. Looked up from germline, CDR1 is SGHRS and CDR2 is YFSETQ. CDR3 loop: CASSRDSYEQYF. As DNA, the CDR3 is TGCGCCAGCAGCCGCGACAGTTACGAGCAGTACTTC.

The chain has TRBV6-6 and TRBJ1-2, with D possibly matching TRBD1 (6 bases). With 4 bases removed from V and 3 bases from J, the gap between germline ends came to 15 bases. CDR3 length: 15 residues. The germline V gene encodes CDR1 MNHNY and CDR2 SVGAGI (reference sequence). This chain's CDR3 is CASSSTRQADYGYTF. The CDR3 nucleotides read TGTGCCAGCAGTTCCACGCGACAGGCGGACTATGGCTACACCTTC.

This rearrangement joins TRBV9 to TRBJ2-1; TRBD2 matches 11 bases. Germline V gene sequence: CDR1 SGDLS, CDR2 YYNGEE. V lost 4 bases and J lost 8; bases outside the gene matches: 8. This CDR3 comprises 15 residues. This CDR3 is CASSKASGGTHEQFF. In DNA form, the CDR3 reads TGTGCCAGCAGCAAGGCTAGCGGGGGGACCCATGAGCAGTTCTTC.

In DNA form, the CDR3 reads TGTGCCAGCAGCTTAGTCGTAACCTACAATGAGCAGTTCTTC. Encoded protein: CASSLVVTYNEQFF. This chain links TRBV11-3 with TRBJ2-1; D gene ambiguous. Per germline, CDR1 SGHNT and CDR2 YENEEA. V gave up 1 base and J gave up 2 bases, with 6 bases separating them. The CDR3 is made up of 14 amino acids.